This T cell receptor beta chain is from a study of blood T cell repertoires in COVID-19. Study details: Both acute and convalescent COVID-19 samples were obtained from the United States, Italy and Spain. Nucleic acid was either cDNA or gDNA, and it came from T cells, B-cell-depleted T cells, or PBMCs.

Profiling relied on immunoSEQ multiplex PCR, and the TCRdb table lists in-frame clones only, not all of them. The sample holds about 230,000 clones, 85% to 90% seen once. Between the trimmed V and J ends, which lost 5 bases and 5 bases, there was a span of 15 bases. The CDR3 is made up of 15 amino acids. Looked up from germline, CDR1 is MNHEY and CDR2 is SMNVEV (reference sequence). The receptor was isolated from a woman in her forties or fifties in a cohort exposed to, infected with or recovered from COVID-19 (not recorded which). Sequencing used PBMCs or T cells enriched from blood (not recorded which). V and J are TRBV27 and TRBJ2-2, with D possibly being TRBD2 (6 bases). CDR3 in DNA: TGTGCCAGCAGTACACCGGGACTCACGACCGGGGAGCTGTTTTTT. This translates into CASSTPGLTTGELFF.